This T cell receptor beta chain derives from a study of T cell responses to AZD1222 COVID-19 vaccine. Study findings and constraints: It was only after the peak T cell response that any repertoires were sampled. Compared with day 0, the breadth and depth of the Spike-specific TCR repertoire rose significantly after two doses of AZD1222.

The analysis combined second doses at about 4 or about 12 weeks. In its sample, this clone was seen once. The antigen is unknown. Germline values: CDR1 SGDLS, CDR2 YYNGEE. The CDR3 has 13 residues. The V and J ends lost 3 bases and 3 bases respectively, with 10 bases between them. Profiled with immunoSEQ multiplex PCR; TCRdb holds only in-frame clones, not every one. The table lists 200,000 or so clones, about 93% of them singletons. This clonotype was sampled from an adult who received the AZD1222 COVID-19 vaccine. The specimen comprised peripheral blood, sampled 28 days after the second AZD1222 dose. The chain employs TRBV9 and TRBJ2-7; D tentatively reads TRBD1 or TRBD2 (5 bases each). CDR3 residues: CASSGARGYEQYF. In nucleotides, the CDR3 is TGTGCCAGCAGCGGCGCGAGGGGCTACGAGCAGTACTTC. Full variable domain (missing parts from reference TRBV9 and TRBJ2-7): DSGVTQTPKHLITATGQRVTLRCSPRSGDLSVYWYQQSLDQGLQFLIQYYNGEERAKGNILERFSAQQFPDLHSELNLSSLELGDSALYFCASSGARGYEQYFGPGTRLTVT.